This T cell receptor beta chain derives from a study of regulatory T cells in long-lasting Graves disease. On the study more broadly: Persistent Graves' disease meant over 5 years of antithyroid drugs with positive TSH receptor antibodies.

The CDR3 totals 14 residues. CDR1 SGHVS and CDR2 FQNEAQ come from the germline V gene. Trimming left V 4 bases short and J 7 bases short, with 13 bases between. The sample holds many counts of this clonotype. Its antigen is still unknown. The study's findings and limits: The persistent group shared 2,700 or so public clonotypes, more than the approximately 930 shared by new patients.

Regarding time point: persistent/refractory GD, antithyroid drugs over 5 years with positive TRAb. Generation of the TCR library employed RNA extracted from PBMCs. Clinicians diagnosed Graves' disease using American Thyroid Association guidelines. Building of the TCR beta libraries involved iRepertoire HTBI primers and Arm-PCR of CDR3 regions. Original processing methods: Looking across samples, the authors found approximately 60 TRBV and some 15 TRBJ segments. TCRdb reprocessed the multiplex PCR reads via MiXCR and lists one record per CDR3 protein. TCRdb assigned the V and J calls; the authors' analysis was not used. The table has about 310,000 distinct CDR3 sequences, under 25% seen once.

This specimen was peripheral blood mononuclear cells (PBMCs), taken when the disease was refractory, from a patient treated with antithyroid drugs. V usage is TRBV7-8 and J usage is TRBJ1-4; a weak D match, TRBD1 (6 bases). This TCR came from a female donor with Graves disease. DNA of the CDR3: TGTGCCAGCAGCTATCAGGGGAAGGGTGAAAAACTGTTTTTT. This translates into CASSYQGKGEKLFF.